This TCR beta chain derives from a study of blood T cell repertoires in COVID-19. Study overall: Spain, Italy and the United States supplied samples that represented acute and convalescent COVID-19. From T cells, B-cell-depleted T cells, or PBMCs came the material, which was cDNA or gDNA.

This CDR3 spans 15 amino acids. CDR1 SQVTM and CDR2 ANQGSEA come from the germline V gene. The ends lost 4 bases at V and 2 bases at J; junction bases unmatched: 7. Repertoires were generated with immunoSEQ multiplex PCR, while TCRdb's copy carries only in-frame clones and drops some. The profile shows under 80,000 clones, about 88% of them singletons. The sample comprised peripheral blood. This sequence joins TRBV29-1 and TRBJ2-3; 9 nucleotides agree with TRBD2. This receptor was obtained from a man between 65 and 85 years old with acute or convalescent COVID-19. The CDR3 reads CSVVVLAGLTDTQYF. Written as DNA, the CDR3 is TGCAGCGTTGTCGTACTAGCGGGTCTCACAGATACGCAGTATTTT.